This TCR beta chain was identified during a study of CDR3 diversity in severe acne. TCRdb re-analysed the PCR reads in MiXCR, keeping a single row per CDR3 protein. The sample contains some 84,000 distinct CDR3 sequences, 45% to 55% of which appear only once. Germline CDR1 reads SSHAT; CDR2 reads FNYEAQ (reference sequence). The CDR3 has 15 amino acids. About this clonotype itself: One end of the junction is discordant with germline, which a read error may explain.

Source material: blood. The receptor comes from a male donor in good health, without acne. The chain combines TRBV7-7 with TRBJ2-7, with D perhaps assigned TRBD1 or TRBD2 (5 bases each). CDR3 region: CASSQERGVGYEQYF. CDR3 DNA sequence: TGTGCTAGCAGCCAAGAGAGGGGAGTAGGGTACGAGCAGTACTTC.